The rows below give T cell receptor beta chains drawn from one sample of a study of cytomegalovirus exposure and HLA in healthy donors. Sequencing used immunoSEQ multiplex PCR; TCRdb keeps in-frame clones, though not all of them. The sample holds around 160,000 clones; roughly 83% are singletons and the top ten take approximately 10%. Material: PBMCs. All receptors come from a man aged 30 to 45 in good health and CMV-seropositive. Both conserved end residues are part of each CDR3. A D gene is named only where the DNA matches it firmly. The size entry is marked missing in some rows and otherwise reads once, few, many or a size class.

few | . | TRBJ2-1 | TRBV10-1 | TGCGCCAGCAGTGAGGGGAAGGGGGCCTACAATGAGCAGTTCTTC | CASSEGKGAYNEQFF
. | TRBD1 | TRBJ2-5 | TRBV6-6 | TGTGCCAGCAGTTACCAAGGGACAGAGCTGTACTTC | CASSYQGTELYF
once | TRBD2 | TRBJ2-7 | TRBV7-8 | TGTGCCAGCAGCCCCAGGACTAGACTATACGAGCAGTACTTC | CASSPRTRLYEQYF
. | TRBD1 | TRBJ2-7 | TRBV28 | TGTGCCAGCAGTTGGACGACAGGGAACTACGAGCAGTACTTC | CASSWTTGNYEQYF
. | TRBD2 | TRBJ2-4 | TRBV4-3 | TGCGCCAGCAGCCCCGGACTAGCGGGGGGGCGAGGCAAAAACATTCAGTACTTC | CASSPGLAGGRGKNIQYF
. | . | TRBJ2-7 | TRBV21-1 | TGTGCCAGCAGCAAAAGAATAGCGGGAGGGACGGACGAGCAGTACTTC | CASSKRIAGGTDEQYF
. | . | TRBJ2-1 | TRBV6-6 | TGTGCCAGCAGTTACAGCGTGGAGGTCCGCTACAATGAGCAGTTCTTC | CASSYSVEVRYNEQFF
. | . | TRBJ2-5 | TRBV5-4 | TGTGCCAGCAGCTTGGTTGCCCGGGGGACCCAGTACTTC | CASSLVARGTQYF
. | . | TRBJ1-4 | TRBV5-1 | TGCGCCAGCAGCTTGGGGCAGGGTAATGAAAAACTGTTTTTT | CASSLGQGNEKLFF
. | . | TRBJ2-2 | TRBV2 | TGTGCCAGCAGTGAAATCCCCGTAGGGGAGCTGTTTTTT | CASSEIPVGELFF
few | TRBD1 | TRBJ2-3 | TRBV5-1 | TGCGCCAGCCGTGGGGACAGGCCCACAGATACGCAGTATTTT | CASRGDRPTDTQYF
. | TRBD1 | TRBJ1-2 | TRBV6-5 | TGTGCCAGCACTATAGGGGGACAGGGAGGCTATGGCTACACCTTC | CASTIGGQGGYGYTF
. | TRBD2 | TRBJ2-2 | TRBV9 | TGTGCCAGCAGCGTAGCTCAGGGGACTAGTTTACACGGGGAGCTGTTTTTT | CASSVAQGTSLHGELFF
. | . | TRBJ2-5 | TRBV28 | TGTGCCAGCAGCCCCAGCGGGCACTACCAAGAGACCCAGTACTTC | CASSPSGHYQETQYF
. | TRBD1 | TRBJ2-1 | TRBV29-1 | TGCAGCGTCGGACAGGGGGCTAATAATGAGCAGTTCTTC | CSVGQGANNEQFF
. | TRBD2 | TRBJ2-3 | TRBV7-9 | TGTGCCAGCAGCTCCGGGGGGGCGGGAGGTACGCAGTATTTT | CASSSGGAGGTQYF
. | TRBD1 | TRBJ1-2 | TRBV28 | TGTGCCAGCAGTACGGGAATACAGGGGGCGCGCCATGGCTACACCTTC | CASSTGIQGARHGYTF
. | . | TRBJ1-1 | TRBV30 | TGTGCCTGGATGCTCCGTCCAGCGATGAACACTGAAGCTTTCTTT | CAWMLRPAMNTEAFF
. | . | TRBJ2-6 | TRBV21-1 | TGTGCCAGCAGCTCAGACCCCAGGGCGTACCCCCGCTCTGGGGCCAACGTCCTGACTTTC | CASSSDPRAYPRSGANVLTF
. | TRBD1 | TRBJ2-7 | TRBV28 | TGTGCCAGTTACGGACAGGGGACTTCCTACGAGCAGTACTTC | CASYGQGTSYEQYF
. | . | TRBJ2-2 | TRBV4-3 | TGCGCCAGCAGCCACTCTGAGGACACCGGGGAGCTGTTTTTT | CASSHSEDTGELFF
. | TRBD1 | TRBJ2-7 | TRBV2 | TGTGCCAGCAAACCCGGACAGGCCAGAGGCGAGCAGTACTTC | CASKPGQARGEQYF
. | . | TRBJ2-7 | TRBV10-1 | TGCGCCAGCAGTTCTACGACAGGTGGCGAGCAGTACTTC | CASSSTTGGEQYF
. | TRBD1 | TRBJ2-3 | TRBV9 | TGTGCCAGCAGCCCACGACAGGGAACCCCTAGCACAGATACGCAGTATTTT | CASSPRQGTPSTDTQYF
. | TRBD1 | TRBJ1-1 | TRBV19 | TGTGCCAGTAGAGATCAGGGGGCAGGCGCTGAAGCTTTCTTT | CASRDQGAGAEAFF
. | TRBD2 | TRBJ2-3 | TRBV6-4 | TGTGCCAGCAGTGACTCTGCTAGCGGGGGCACCACAGATACGCAGTATTTT | CASSDSASGGTTDTQYF
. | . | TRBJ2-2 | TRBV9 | TGTGCCAGCAGCGTAACTCTATCAAACACCGGGGAGCTGTTTTTT | CASSVTLSNTGELFF
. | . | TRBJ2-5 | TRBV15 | TGTGCCACCAGCGGCTCCAAGGAGACCCAGTACTTC | CATSGSKETQYF
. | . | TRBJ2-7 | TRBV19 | TGTGCCAGTAGCCGGGGAATAGAGCAGTACTTC | CASSRGIEQYF
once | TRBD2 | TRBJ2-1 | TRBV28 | TGTGCCAGCAGCACACATAGCGGGAGGAGGTGGGGGGAGCAGTTCTTC | CASSTHSGRRWGEQFF
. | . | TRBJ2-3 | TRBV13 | TGTGCCAGCAGCTCTTACACAAGTAGCACAGATACGCAGTATTTT | CASSSYTSSTDTQYF
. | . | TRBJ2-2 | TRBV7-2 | TGTGCCAGCAGCCCCCAGGGAGGGGGCACCGGGGAGCTGTTTTTT | CASSPQGGGTGELFF
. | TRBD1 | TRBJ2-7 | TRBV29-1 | TGCAGCGTTCGACAGGGTGCGCACGAGCAGTACTTC | CSVRQGAHEQYF
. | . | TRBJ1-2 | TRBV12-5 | TGTGCTAGTGGTTTAGGAACAGGGAATAATGGCTACACCTTC | CASGLGTGNNGYTF
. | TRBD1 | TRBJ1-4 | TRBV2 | TGTGCCAGCAGTGAAGCCGACAGGGGGCTCGTTATTAATGAAAAACTGTTTTTT | CASSEADRGLVINEKLFF
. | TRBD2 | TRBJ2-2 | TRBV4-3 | TGCGCCAGCAGCCAAGATGCTAGGACTAGCGGGGGAGTAGCCACCGGGGAGCTGTTTTTT | CASSQDARTSGGVATGELFF
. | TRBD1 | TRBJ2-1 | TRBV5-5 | TGTGCCAGCAGCTTCCGGGGACAGGCGAACAATGAGCAGTTCTTC | CASSFRGQANNEQFF
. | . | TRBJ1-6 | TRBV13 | TGTGCCAGCAGTTACAGGGAGCGCCATTCACCCCTCCACTTT | CASSYRERHSPLHF
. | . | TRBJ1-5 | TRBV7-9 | TGTGCCAGCAGCTTGGACACTAGCAATCAGCCCCAGCATTTT | CASSLDTSNQPQHF
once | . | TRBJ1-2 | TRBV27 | TGTGCCAGCAGAAAAGGGGGTTACTATGGCTACACCTTC | CASRKGGYYGYTF
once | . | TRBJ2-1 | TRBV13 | TGTGCCAGCAGCTTGGGGCTAGACCCCTACAATGAGCAGTTCTTC | CASSLGLDPYNEQFF
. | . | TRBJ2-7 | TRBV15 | TGTGCCACCAGCAGACCACAGGGCTACGAGCAGTACTTC | CATSRPQGYEQYF
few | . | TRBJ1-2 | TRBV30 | TGTGCCTCCCTTGGGGCAGCGTACACCTTC | CASLGAAYTF
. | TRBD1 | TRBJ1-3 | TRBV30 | TGTGCCTGGAGTGTACTGGACAGGGGGCTAAGTTTGGCTGGAAACACCATATATTTT | CAWSVLDRGLSLAGNTIYF
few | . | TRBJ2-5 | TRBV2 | TGTGCCAGCAGTTCACAGGGCGTACAAGAGACCCAGTACTTC | CASSSQGVQETQYF
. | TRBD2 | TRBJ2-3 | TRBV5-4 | TGTGCCAGCAGCTTGGGACTAGCGGGCACAGATACGCAGTATTTT | CASSLGLAGTDTQYF
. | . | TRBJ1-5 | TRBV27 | TGTGCCAGCAGTTTATCTGGGGGGGGTCATCAGCCCCAGCATTTT | CASSLSGGGHQPQHF
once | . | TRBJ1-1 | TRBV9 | TGTGCCAGCAGCCAATCGGGGAACACTGAAGCTTTCTTT | CASSQSGNTEAFF
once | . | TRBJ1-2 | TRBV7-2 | TGTGCCAGCAGCTTATCCGGGACATTCTATGGCTACACCTTC | CASSLSGTFYGYTF
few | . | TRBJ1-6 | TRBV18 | TGTGCCAGCTCCCACAGGGAACATAATTCACCCCTCCACTTT | CASSHREHNSPLHF
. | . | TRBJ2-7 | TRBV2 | TGTGCCAGCACTGAGACGGGTTACGAGCAGTACTTC | CASTETGYEQYF
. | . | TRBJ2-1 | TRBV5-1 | TGCGCCAGCAGCTTGGGCGGGCTGGCCTACAATGAGCAGTTCTTC | CASSLGGLAYNEQFF
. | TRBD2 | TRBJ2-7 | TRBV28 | TGTGCCAGCAGTTTGGTCGGGTTAGCGGGCTCCTACGAGCAGTACTTC | CASSLVGLAGSYEQYF
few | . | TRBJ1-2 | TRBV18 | TGTGCCAGCTCACCAGGAGAGCGACCCTACTATGGCTACACCTTC | CASSPGERPYYGYTF
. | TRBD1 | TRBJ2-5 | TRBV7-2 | TGTGCCAGCAGCATTGGGACAGGGGTATGGGAGACCCAGTACTTC | CASSIGTGVWETQYF
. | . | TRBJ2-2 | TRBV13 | TGTGCCAGCAGCTTAGTGCTAGTCGGGGAGCTGTTTTTT | CASSLVLVGELFF
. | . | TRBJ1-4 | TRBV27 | TGTGCCAGCAGTTACAGGGAAAAACTGTTTTTT | CASSYREKLFF
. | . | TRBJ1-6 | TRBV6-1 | TGTGCCAGCAAGAGGTCAGGGGAAAGGTCACCCCTCCACTTT | CASKRSGERSPLHF
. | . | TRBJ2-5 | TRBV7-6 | TGTGCCAGCAGCTTACGGTACCAAGAGACCCAGTACTTC | CASSLRYQETQYF